This T cell receptor beta chain was recorded in a study of blood T cell repertoires in COVID-19. Across the whole study: The cDNA or gDNA used as material had been derived from T cells, B-cell-depleted T cells, or PBMCs.

Data came from immunoSEQ multiplex PCR; TCRdb stores just in-frame clones and leaves some out. Altogether some 150,000 clones are present, 85% to 90% being singletons, with the ten largest covering 2.5% to 3.5%. Per the germline V gene, CDR1 is SGHTA and CDR2 is FQGNSA. The CDR3 spans 16 residues. Trimming took 3 bases from V and 0 from J; bases not matched to a gene: 5. There are a few counts of this clone. This rearrangement joins TRBV7-2 to TRBJ1-5; 7 positions match TRBD1. Sequencing was done on a sample of peripheral blood. The clonotype comes from an older woman with active COVID-19. CDR3 in amino acids: CASSFGTVNSNQPQHF. Written as DNA, the CDR3 is TGTGCCAGCAGCTTCGGGACAGTGAATAGCAATCAGCCCCAGCATTTT. Based on the CDR3 plus reference TRBV7-2 and TRBJ1-5, the full variable domain is GAGVSQSPSNKVTEKGKDVELRCDPISGHTALYWYRQSLGQGLEFLIYFQGNSAPDKSGLPSDRFSAERTGGSVSTLTIQRTQQEDSAVYLCASSFGTVNSNQPQHFGDGTRLSIL.